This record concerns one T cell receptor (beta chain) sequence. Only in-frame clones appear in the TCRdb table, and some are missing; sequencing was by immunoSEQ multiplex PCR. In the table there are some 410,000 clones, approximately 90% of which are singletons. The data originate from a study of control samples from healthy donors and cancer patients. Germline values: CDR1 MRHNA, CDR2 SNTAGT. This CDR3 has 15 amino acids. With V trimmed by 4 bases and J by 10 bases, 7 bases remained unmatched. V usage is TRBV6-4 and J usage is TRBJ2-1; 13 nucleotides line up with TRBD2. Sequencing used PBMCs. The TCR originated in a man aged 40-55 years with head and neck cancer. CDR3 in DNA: TGTGCCAGCAGTGCCGACGGACTAGCGGGAGAAGAGCAGTTCTTC. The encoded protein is CASSADGLAGEEQFF.